The 18 T cell receptor beta chains in this list originate from one sample, sequenced in a study of shared clonotypes between healthy human individuals. Profiled with immunoSEQ multiplex PCR; TCRdb holds only in-frame clones, not every one. The data contain around 690,000 clones, about 90% of them singletons. Sample: memory CD8+ T cells from PBMCs. Subset noted: CD45RO+ cells pooled with CCR7-negative TemRA cells. The receptors shown here come from a young man in good health. Some clones in this sample may be carry-over from other donors' samples.

The genes are TRBV7-9 and TRBJ1-3; D unresolved. The CDR3 is made up of 13 amino acids. With 4 bases removed from V and 7 bases from J, the gap between germline ends came to 11 bases. Germline CDR1 reads SEHNR; CDR2 reads FQNEAQ (reference sequence). The CDR3 DNA follows: TGTGCCAGCAGCTCCCCCTTCGGGAACACCATATATTTT. This translates into CASSSPFGNTIYF.

The chain combines TRBV14 with TRBJ1-2; 7 bases line up with TRBD1. V lost 3 bases to trimming and J lost 0 bases; unmatched junction nucleotides: 1. Germline V lookup: CDR1 SGHDN, CDR2 FVKESK. CDR3 size: 14 residues. The CDR3 DNA is TGTGCCAGCAGCCACAGGGGGTCTAACTATGGCTACACCTTC. As protein: CASSHRGSNYGYTF.

The V call is TRBV9, the J call TRBJ1-3; D is possibly TRBD1 (6 bases). The germline gives CDR1 SGDLS, CDR2 YYNGEE. CDR3 size: 13 residues. With 3 bases removed from V and 9 bases from J, the gap between germline ends came to 13 bases. The CDR3 region is CASSAGQVGTIYF. CDR3 bases: TGTGCCAGCAGCGCGGGACAAGTGGGCACCATATATTTT.

The V and J genes are TRBV19 and TRBJ1-5; D not certain. The V end lost 3 bases, the J end lost 9 bases, and 18 bases lay between the germline ends. Germline V CDR1 and CDR2: LNHDA, SQIVND (reference sequence). This CDR3 spans 15 amino acids. The CDR3 reads CASSIGRQRWLPQHF. DNA for the CDR3: TGTGCCAGTAGTATTGGCCGGCAGCGCTGGTTGCCCCAGCATTTT.

This sequence joins TRBV19 and TRBJ2-1, with TRBD1 matching 8 bases. CDR3 length equals 15 residues. The V gene end was trimmed by 6 bases and the J gene end by 3 bases; junction bases not matched to a gene: 7. The germline V gene encodes CDR1 LNHDA and CDR2 SQIVND (reference sequence). Here the CDR3 DNA reads TGTGCCAGTAGGGCGGGACAGGCTAACTACAATGAGCAGTTCTTC. Encoded protein: CASRAGQANYNEQFF.

This sequence joins TRBV29-1 and TRBJ2-5; 14 bases agree with TRBD2. Germline loops: CDR1 SQVTM, CDR2 ANQGSEA. V shed 6 bases and J 5 bases; nucleotides not matched to a gene: 8. This CDR3 contains 15 residues. CDR3 bases: TGCAGCGTGACTCGGACTAGCGGGAGGCGGGAGACCCAGTACTTC. Amino acids: CSVTRTSGRRETQYF.

The J gene is TRBJ2-7, the V gene TRBV5-4; D gene uncertain. The CDR3 runs to 12 residues. From germline, CDR1 is SGHNT and CDR2 YYREEE (reference sequence). The V end lost 0 bases, the J end lost 5 bases, and 6 bases lay between the germline ends. DNA of the CDR3: TGTGCCAGCAGCTTGGACAGCCACGAGCAGTACTTC. Residues: CASSLDSHEQYF. The whole variable domain, remainder taken from reference TRBV5-4 and TRBJ2-7, is ETGVTQSPTHLIKTRGQQVTLRCSSQSGHNTVSWYQQALGQGPQFIFQYYREEENGRGNFPPRFSGLQFPNYSSELNVNALELDDSALYLCASSLDSHEQYFGPGTRLTVT.

The J gene is TRBJ2-1, the V gene TRBV6-6; 12 bases are a match to TRBD2. The V gene's germline CDR1 is MNHNY and CDR2 SVGAGI (reference sequence). The junction had 12 bases not matched to a gene; V was cut back by 8 bases and J by 10 bases. This CDR3 contains 15 residues. CDR3 residues: CASLNLAGGPYEQFF. For the CDR3, the DNA is TGTGCCAGCCTCAACCTAGCGGGAGGGCCATACGAGCAGTTCTTC.

The V call is TRBV28, the J call TRBJ1-2; TRBD1 is a possible D gene (5 bases). CDR1 MDHEN and CDR2 SYDVKM come from the germline V gene. The length of the CDR3 is 14 residues. V was cut by 1 base and J by 8 bases, with 14 bases left in between. CDR3 in DNA: TGTGCCAGCAGTTTATTCGGCGGGGCGACCGGCTACACCTTC. Protein: CASSLFGGATGYTF.

This sequence joins TRBV5-1 and TRBJ2-7, with TRBD2 as a possible D gene (6 bases). This CDR3 spans 18 amino acids. V shed 1 base and J shed 3 bases, with 23 bases lying between them. The germline CDR1 and CDR2 sequences are SGHRS and YFSETQ. The CDR3 nucleotides are TGCGCCAGCAGCTTGCCCCCCGGCAACCGGGACTGGTTCTACGAGCAGTACTTC. Translated, it gives CASSLPPGNRDWFYEQYF.

The rearrangement links TRBV27 to TRBJ1-1; D is unclear. Germline V gene data show CDR1 as MNHEY and CDR2 as SMNVEV (reference sequence). The CDR3 contains 12 residues. V was trimmed by 8 bases and J by 8 bases, leaving 15 bases between them. CDR3 bases: TGTGCCAGCGGATTACCACCAGAAGAAGCTTTCTTT. As protein: CASGLPPEEAFF.

Only one count was recorded for this clone. The chain is built from TRBV11-1 and TRBJ2-2; D is unresolved. Germline V CDR1 and CDR2: SGHAT, FQDESV (reference sequence). The ends were cut back, 5 bases at V and 1 base at J, with 17 bases in the middle. This CDR3 comprises 17 residues. This CDR3 reads CASSPIGSEWNTGELFF. The CDR3 DNA is TGTGCCAGCAGCCCCATAGGGTCCGAGTGGAACACCGGGGAGCTGTTTTTT.

As regards this clone: Other DNA sequences in the same sample also yield this CDR3. The chain links TRBV27 to TRBJ2-7; 10 bases align to TRBD1. Per germline, CDR1 MNHEY and CDR2 SMNVEV (reference sequence). Germline trimming cut 0 bases from V and 2 bases from J; bases unmatched to any gene: 1. This CDR3 comprises 15 residues. CDR3 residues: CASSLSGQGTYEQYF. DNA of the CDR3: TGTGCCAGCAGTTTATCGGGACAGGGGACCTACGAGCAGTACTTC.

This clone has only one observation. The chain uses TRBV5-6 and TRBJ2-5, with D possibly matching TRBD2 (6 bases). V shed 4 bases and J shed 2 bases, with 18 bases lying between them. The CDR3 has 16 amino acids. Germline V gene sequence: CDR1 SGHDT, CDR2 YYEEEE. The CDR3 DNA reads as TGTGCCAGCAGCACCCGGAGCCCCCTAGCGCAAGAGACCCAGTACTTC. Amino acids: CASSTRSPLAQETQYF.

This chain links TRBV11-2 with TRBJ2-7; possible D gene TRBD2, 6 bases. V was shortened by 1 base and J by 3 bases, with 7 bases between the two germline ends. The CDR3 loop spans 13 amino acids. The V gene's germline CDR1 is SGHAT and CDR2 FQNNGV. As DNA, the CDR3 is TGTGCCAGCAGCTTAGTCGGGGGCTACGAGCAGTACTTC. Translated, it gives CASSLVGGYEQYF. Full variable domain (rest looked up from reference TRBV11-2 and TRBJ2-7): EAGVAQSPRYKIIEKRQSVAFWCNPISGHATLYWYQQILGQGPKLLIQFQNNGVVDDSQLPKDRFSAERLKGVDSTLKIQPAKLEDSAVYLCASSLVGGYEQYFGPGTRLTVT.

The CDR3 loop reads CASSFTGFGNEQFF. CDR3 DNA sequence: TGTGCCAGCAGTTTTACAGGGTTTGGGAATGAGCAGTTCTTC. The V gene is TRBV27, the J gene TRBJ2-1; possibly TRBD1 for D (6 bases). Trimming removed 3 bases from V and 7 bases from J, with 13 bases in between. The CDR3 sequence is 14 residues long. The V gene's germline CDR1 is MNHEY and CDR2 SMNVEV (reference sequence).

In this sample, this clone turned up once. The V and J genes are TRBV4-1 and TRBJ2-1; 13 positions agree with TRBD2. Germline V gene lookup returns CDR1 MGHRA and CDR2 YSYEKL. Trimming cost V 6 bases and J 9 bases; bases outside gene matches: 5. The length of the CDR3 is 14 residues. DNA of the CDR3: TGCGCCAGCAGACAGACTAGCGGGAGGCCTGAGCAGTTCTTC. It codes for CASRQTSGRPEQFF.

This clone was detected only once. The V call is TRBV7-2, the J call TRBJ2-7; D is tentatively TRBD1 or TRBD2 (6 bases each). The ends were cut back, 5 bases at V and 4 bases at J, with 15 bases in the middle. CDR1 is SGHTA, CDR2 FQGNSA, per germline. CDR3 size: 14 residues. CDR3 amino acids: CASSPEGGGYEQYF. The CDR3 nucleotides read TGTGCCAGCAGCCCGGAGGGGGGCGGATACGAGCAGTACTTC.